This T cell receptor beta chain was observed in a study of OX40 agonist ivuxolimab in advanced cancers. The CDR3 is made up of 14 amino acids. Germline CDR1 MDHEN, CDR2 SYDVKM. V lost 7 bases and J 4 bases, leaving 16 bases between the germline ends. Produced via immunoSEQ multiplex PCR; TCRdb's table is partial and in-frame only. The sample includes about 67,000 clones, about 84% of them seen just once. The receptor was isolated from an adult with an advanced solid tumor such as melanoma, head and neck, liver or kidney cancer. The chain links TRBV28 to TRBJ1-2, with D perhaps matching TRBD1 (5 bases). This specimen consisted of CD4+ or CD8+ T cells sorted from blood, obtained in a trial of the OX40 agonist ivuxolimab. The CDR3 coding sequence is TGTGCCAGCAACTTCGGGCAGGGAGTCTATGGCTACACCTTC. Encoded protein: CASNFGQGVYGYTF.